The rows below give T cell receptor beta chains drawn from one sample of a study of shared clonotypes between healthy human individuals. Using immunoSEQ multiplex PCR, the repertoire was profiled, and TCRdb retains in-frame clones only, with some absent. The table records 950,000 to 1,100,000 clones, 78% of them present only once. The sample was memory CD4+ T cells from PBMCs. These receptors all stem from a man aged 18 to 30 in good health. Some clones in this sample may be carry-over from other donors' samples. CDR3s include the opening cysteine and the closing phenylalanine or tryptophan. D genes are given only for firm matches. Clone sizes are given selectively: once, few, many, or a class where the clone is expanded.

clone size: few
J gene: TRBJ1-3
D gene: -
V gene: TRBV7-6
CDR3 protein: CASSLATDFSGNTIYF
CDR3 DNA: TGTGCCAGCAGCTTAGCGACAGACTTCTCTGGAAACACCATATATTTT

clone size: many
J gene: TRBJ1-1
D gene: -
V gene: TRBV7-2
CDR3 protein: CASSLGLGENTEAFF
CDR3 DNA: TGTGCCAGCAGCTTAGGCCTCGGGGAGAACACTGAAGCTTTCTTT

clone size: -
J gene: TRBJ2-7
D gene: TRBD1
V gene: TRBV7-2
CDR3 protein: CASSLFGQGADEQYF
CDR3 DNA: TGTGCCAGCAGCTTATTTGGTCAGGGGGCAGACGAGCAGTACTTC

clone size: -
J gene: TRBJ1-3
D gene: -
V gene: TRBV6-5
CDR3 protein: CASSPRASSGNTIYF
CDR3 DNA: TGTGCCAGCAGCCCAAGGGCGAGCTCTGGAAACACCATATATTTT

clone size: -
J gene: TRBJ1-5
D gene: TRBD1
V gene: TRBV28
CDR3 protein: CASTPSGQGAAQPQHF
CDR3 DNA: TGTGCCAGCACCCCTTCTGGCCAGGGGGCGGCTCAGCCCCAGCATTTT

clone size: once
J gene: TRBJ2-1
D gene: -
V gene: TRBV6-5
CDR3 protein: CASTATYNEQFF
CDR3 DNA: TGTGCCAGCACAGCCACTTACAATGAGCAGTTCTTC

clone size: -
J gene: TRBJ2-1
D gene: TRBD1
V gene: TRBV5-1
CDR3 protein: CASSLETGGLQFF
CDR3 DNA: TGCGCCAGCAGCTTGGAGACAGGGGGCTTGCAGTTCTTC

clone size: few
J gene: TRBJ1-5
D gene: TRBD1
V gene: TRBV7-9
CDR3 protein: CASSLETGERNQPQHF
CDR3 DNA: TGTGCCAGCAGCTTGGAGACAGGGGAAAGAAATCAGCCCCAGCATTTT

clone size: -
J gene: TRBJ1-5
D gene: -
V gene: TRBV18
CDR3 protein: CASSTINSNQPQHF
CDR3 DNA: TGTGCCAGCTCAACGATCAATAGCAATCAGCCCCAGCATTTT

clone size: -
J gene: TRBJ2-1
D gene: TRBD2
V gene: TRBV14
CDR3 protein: CASSPLAGEQFF
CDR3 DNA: TGTGCCAGCAGCCCCTTAGCGGGTGAGCAGTTCTTC

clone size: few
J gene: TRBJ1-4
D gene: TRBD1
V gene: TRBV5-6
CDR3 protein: CASSSGTGAGNEKLFF
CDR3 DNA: TGTGCCAGCAGCTCCGGGACAGGGGCCGGAAATGAAAAACTGTTTTTT

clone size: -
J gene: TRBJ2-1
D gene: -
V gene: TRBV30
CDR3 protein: CAWSGSRDSYYNEQFF
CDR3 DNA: TGTGCCTGGAGTGGTAGTCGGGACTCGTATTACAATGAGCAGTTCTTC

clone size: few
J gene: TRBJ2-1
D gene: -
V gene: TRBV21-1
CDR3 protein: CASGWGSNEQFF
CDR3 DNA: TGTGCCAGCGGGTGGGGCAGCAATGAGCAGTTCTTC

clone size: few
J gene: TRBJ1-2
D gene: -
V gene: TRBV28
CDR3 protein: CASRRGGPNGYTF
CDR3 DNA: TGTGCCAGTCGACGAGGCGGGCCAAATGGCTACACCTTC

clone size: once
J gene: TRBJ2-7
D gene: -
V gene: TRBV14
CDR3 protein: CASSHLAGLLGTYEQYF
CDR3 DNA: TGTGCCAGCAGCCATCTCGCGGGCCTCCTGGGAACCTACGAGCAGTACTTC

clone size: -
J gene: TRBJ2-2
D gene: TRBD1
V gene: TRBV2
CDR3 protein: CASTPAGQGTGELFF
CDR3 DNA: TGTGCCAGCACCCCTGCGGGACAGGGGACCGGGGAGCTGTTTTTT

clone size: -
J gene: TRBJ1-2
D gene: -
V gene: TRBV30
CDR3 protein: CAWSSLYGYTF
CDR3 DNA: TGTGCCTGGTCTTCTTTATATGGCTACACCTTC

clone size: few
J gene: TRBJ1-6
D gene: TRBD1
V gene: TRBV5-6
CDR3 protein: CASSLLGQGKGSPLHF
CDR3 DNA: TGTGCCAGCAGCTTGCTGGGACAGGGAAAGGGATCACCCCTCCACTTT

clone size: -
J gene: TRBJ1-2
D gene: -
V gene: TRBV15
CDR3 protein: CATSRDRFGYTF
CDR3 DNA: TGTGCCACCAGCAGAGACAGATTCGGCTACACCTTC

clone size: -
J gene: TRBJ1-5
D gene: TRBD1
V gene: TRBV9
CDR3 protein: CASSGVDRDHQPQHF
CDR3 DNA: TGTGCCAGCAGCGGCGTGGACAGGGACCATCAGCCCCAGCATTTT

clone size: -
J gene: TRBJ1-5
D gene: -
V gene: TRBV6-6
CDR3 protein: CASSYGDNQPQHF
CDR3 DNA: TGTGCCAGCAGTTACGGTGACAATCAGCCCCAGCATTTT

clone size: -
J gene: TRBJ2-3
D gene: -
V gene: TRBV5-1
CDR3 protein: CASSLSDTQYF
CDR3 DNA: TGCGCCAGCAGCTTGTCAGATACGCAGTATTTT

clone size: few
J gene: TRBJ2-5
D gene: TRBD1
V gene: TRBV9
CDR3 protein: CASSERTGGETQYF
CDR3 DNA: TGTGCCAGCAGCGAGAGGACAGGGGGAGAGACCCAGTACTTC

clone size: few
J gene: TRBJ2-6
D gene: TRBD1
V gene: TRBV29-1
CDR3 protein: CSVGGKRGGPSSGANVLTF
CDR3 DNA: TGCAGCGTTGGAGGAAAAAGAGGGGGCCCCTCCTCTGGGGCCAACGTCCTGACTTTC

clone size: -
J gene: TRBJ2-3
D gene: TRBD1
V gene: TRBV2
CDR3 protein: CASRVGGWGTDTQYF
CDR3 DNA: TGTGCCAGCAGAGTAGGGGGCTGGGGGACAGATACGCAGTATTTT

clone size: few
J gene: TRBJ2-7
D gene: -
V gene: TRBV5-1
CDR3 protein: CASSLFQGSYEQYF
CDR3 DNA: TGCGCCAGCAGCTTGTTCCAGGGTTCCTACGAGCAGTACTTC

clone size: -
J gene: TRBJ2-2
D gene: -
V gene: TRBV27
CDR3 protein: CASSWTDIAGELFF
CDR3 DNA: TGTGCCAGCAGTTGGACCGACATAGCCGGGGAGCTGTTTTTT

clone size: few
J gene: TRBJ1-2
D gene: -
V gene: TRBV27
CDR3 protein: CASSATGAGYGYTF
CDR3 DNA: TGTGCCAGCAGTGCGACAGGCGCGGGCTATGGCTACACCTTC

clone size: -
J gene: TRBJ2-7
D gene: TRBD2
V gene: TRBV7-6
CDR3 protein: CASSLGRGRTSSYEQYF
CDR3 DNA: TGTGCCAGCAGCTTAGGCCGCGGGAGGACCAGCTCCTACGAGCAGTACTTC

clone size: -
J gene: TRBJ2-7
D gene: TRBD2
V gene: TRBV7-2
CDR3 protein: CASSSQWTSRRGQYF
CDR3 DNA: TGTGCCAGCAGCAGCCAGTGGACTAGCAGGAGAGGGCAGTACTTC

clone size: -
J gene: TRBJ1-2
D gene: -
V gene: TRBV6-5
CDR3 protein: CATSRWGENYGYTF
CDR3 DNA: TGTGCCACCTCTCGTTGGGGGGAGAACTATGGCTACACCTTC

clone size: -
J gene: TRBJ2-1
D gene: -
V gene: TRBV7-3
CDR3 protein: CASSLGAMNNEQFF
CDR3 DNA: TGTGCCAGCAGCTTGGGGGCAATGAACAATGAGCAGTTCTTC

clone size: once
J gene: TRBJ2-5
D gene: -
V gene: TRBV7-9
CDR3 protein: CASSRGGLEETQYF
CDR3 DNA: TGTGCCAGCAGCCGCGGGGGCTTGGAAGAGACCCAGTACTTC

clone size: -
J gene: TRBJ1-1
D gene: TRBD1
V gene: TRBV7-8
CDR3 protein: CASRIQGDTEAFF
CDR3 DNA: TGTGCCAGCAGGATCCAGGGGGACACTGAAGCTTTCTTT

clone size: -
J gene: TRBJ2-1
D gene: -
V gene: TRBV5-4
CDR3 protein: CASTSWENGEQFF
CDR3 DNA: TGTGCCAGCACCTCCTGGGAGAACGGTGAGCAGTTCTTC

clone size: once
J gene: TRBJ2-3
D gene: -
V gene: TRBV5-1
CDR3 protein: CASSLLSADTQYF
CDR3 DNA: TGCGCCAGCAGCCTCCTTTCTGCAGATACGCAGTATTTT

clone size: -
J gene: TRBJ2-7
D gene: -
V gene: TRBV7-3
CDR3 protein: CASSLGAGDYEQYF
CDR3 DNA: TGTGCCAGCAGCTTAGGCGCCGGTGACTACGAGCAGTACTTC

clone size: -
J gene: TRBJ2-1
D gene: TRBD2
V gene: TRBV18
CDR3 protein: CASSPNSSGTLNEQFF
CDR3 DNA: TGTGCCAGCTCACCAAATTCTAGCGGGACACTCAATGAGCAGTTCTTC

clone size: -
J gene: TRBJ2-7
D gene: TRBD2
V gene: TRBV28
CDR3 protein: CASAVRASGLSYEQYF
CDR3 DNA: TGTGCCAGCGCAGTTCGGGCTAGCGGTCTATCCTACGAGCAGTACTTC

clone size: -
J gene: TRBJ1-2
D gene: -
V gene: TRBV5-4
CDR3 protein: CASSLAGGRVPYGYTF
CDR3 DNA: TGTGCCAGCAGCTTGGCCGGGGGGAGGGTTCCCTATGGCTACACCTTC

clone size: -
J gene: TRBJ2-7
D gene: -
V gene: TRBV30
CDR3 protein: CAWSVTQADEQYF
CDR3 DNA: TGTGCCTGGAGTGTAACGCAGGCGGACGAGCAGTACTTC

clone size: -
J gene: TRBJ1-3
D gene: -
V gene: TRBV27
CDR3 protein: CASSLEERTDPGNTIYF
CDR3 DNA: TGTGCCAGCAGTTTAGAGGAAAGAACAGACCCTGGAAACACCATATATTTT

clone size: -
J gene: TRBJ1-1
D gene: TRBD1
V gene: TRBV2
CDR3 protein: CASLRTGSVNTEAFF
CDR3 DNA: TGTGCCAGCCTGAGGACAGGGAGTGTGAACACTGAAGCTTTCTTT

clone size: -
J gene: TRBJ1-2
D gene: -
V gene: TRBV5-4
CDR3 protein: CASSQPNYGYTF
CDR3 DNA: TGTGCCAGCAGCCAACCCAACTATGGCTACACCTTC

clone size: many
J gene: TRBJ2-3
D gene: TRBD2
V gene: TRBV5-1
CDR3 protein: CASSRGHGTSDADTQYF
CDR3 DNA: TGCGCCAGCAGCAGGGGGCACGGGACTAGCGATGCAGATACGCAGTATTTT

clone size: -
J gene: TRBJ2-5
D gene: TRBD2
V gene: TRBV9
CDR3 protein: CASSVASGRAQETQYF
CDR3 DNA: TGTGCCAGCAGCGTAGCTAGCGGGAGGGCACAAGAGACCCAGTACTTC

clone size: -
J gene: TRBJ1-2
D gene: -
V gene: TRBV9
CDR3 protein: CASSVALRGDGYTF
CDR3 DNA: TGTGCCAGCAGCGTAGCTCTCAGGGGAGATGGCTACACCTTC

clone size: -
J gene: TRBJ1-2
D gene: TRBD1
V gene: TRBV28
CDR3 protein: CASSLRQGAYGYTF
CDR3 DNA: TGTGCCAGCAGTTTAAGACAGGGGGCATATGGCTACACCTTC

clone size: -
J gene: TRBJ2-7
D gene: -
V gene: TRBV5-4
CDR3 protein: CASSWDPGKGEQYF
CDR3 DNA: TGTGCCAGCAGCTGGGACCCTGGGAAGGGAGAGCAGTACTTC

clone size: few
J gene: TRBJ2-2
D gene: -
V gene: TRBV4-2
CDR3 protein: CASSPRSTTGELFF
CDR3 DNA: TGTGCCAGCAGCCCCCGGTCAACCACCGGGGAGCTGTTTTTT

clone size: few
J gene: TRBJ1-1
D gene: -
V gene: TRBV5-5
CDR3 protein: CASWGLRNTEAFF
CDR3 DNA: TGTGCCAGCTGGGGGCTCCGGAACACTGAAGCTTTCTTT

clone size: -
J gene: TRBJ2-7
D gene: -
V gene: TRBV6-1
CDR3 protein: CASRQRALGEQYF
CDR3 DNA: TGTGCCAGCAGGCAGCGGGCGTTGGGCGAGCAGTACTTC

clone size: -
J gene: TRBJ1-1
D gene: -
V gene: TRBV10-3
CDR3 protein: CAISDPTEAFF
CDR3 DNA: TGTGCCATCAGCGACCCCACTGAAGCTTTCTTT

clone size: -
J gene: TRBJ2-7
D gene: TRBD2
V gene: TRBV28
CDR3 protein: CATLAGGLGLEQYF
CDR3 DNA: TGTGCCACCTTAGCGGGAGGCCTCGGGCTCGAGCAGTACTTC